This T cell receptor (beta chain) stems from a study of blood T cell repertoires in COVID-19. Study information: T cells, B-cell-depleted T cells, or PBMCs supplied cDNA or gDNA.

V gave up 1 base and J gave up 7 bases, with 15 bases separating them. This CDR3 region has 15 residues. Germline V gene data show CDR1 as SGHRS and CDR2 as YFSETQ. Seattle participants joined during active infection and were tracked over time. Original processing notes: Estimation of nucleated cell counts was performed using reference gene primer amplification. Generated by immunoSEQ multiplex PCR, the TCRdb table keeps only in-frame clones and is missing some. From that table come the V and J calls and clone size; the DNA was used to work out D and trimming. The sample has under 75,000 clones; almost 85% are singletons.

The receptor was derived from a man between 60 and 75 years old with COVID-19, enrolled during active disease. The sample taken for sequencing was peripheral blood. The chain couples TRBV5-1 to TRBJ2-4, with D possibly TRBD1 on 6 matching bases. The CDR3 DNA reads TGCGCCAGCAGCTTGTATTCGGACAGCTGGAACATTCAGTACTTC. Translated: CASSLYSDSWNIQYF.